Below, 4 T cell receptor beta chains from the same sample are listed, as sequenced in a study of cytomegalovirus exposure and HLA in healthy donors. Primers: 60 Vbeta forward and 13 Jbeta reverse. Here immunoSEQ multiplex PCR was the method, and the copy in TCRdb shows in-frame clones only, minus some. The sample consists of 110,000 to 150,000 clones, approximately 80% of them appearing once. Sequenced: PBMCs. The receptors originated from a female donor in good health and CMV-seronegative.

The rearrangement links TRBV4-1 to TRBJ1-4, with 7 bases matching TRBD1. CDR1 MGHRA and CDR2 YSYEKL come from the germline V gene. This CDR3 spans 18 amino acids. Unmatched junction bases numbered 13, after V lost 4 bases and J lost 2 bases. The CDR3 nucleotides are TGCGCCAGCAGCCCTTCGGGACAGACTACGCAGACTAATGAAAAACTGTTTTTT. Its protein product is CASSPSGQTTQTNEKLFF.

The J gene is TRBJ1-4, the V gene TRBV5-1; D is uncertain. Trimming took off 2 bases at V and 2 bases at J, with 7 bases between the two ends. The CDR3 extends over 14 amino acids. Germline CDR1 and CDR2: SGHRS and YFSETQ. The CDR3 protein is CASSFGGTNEKLFF. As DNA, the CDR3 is TGCGCCAGCAGCTTCGGAGGGACTAATGAAAAACTGTTTTTT.

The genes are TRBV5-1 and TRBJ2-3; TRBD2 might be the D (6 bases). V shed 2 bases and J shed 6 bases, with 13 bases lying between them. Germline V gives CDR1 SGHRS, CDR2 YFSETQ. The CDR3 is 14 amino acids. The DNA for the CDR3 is TGCGCCAGCAGCTTTTCCCTAGCGCTGGATACGCAGTATTTT. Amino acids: CASSFSLALDTQYF.

The CDR3 here is CASSLIAGTGELFF. The CDR3 DNA reads as TGTGCCAGCAGCTTGATAGCTGGCACCGGGGAGCTGTTTTTT. The chain has TRBV5-4 and TRBJ2-2, with D unclear. Germline V lookup: CDR1 SGHNT, CDR2 YYREEE (reference sequence). This CDR3 comprises 14 residues. V was clipped by 1 base and J by 4 bases, with 8 bases between them.